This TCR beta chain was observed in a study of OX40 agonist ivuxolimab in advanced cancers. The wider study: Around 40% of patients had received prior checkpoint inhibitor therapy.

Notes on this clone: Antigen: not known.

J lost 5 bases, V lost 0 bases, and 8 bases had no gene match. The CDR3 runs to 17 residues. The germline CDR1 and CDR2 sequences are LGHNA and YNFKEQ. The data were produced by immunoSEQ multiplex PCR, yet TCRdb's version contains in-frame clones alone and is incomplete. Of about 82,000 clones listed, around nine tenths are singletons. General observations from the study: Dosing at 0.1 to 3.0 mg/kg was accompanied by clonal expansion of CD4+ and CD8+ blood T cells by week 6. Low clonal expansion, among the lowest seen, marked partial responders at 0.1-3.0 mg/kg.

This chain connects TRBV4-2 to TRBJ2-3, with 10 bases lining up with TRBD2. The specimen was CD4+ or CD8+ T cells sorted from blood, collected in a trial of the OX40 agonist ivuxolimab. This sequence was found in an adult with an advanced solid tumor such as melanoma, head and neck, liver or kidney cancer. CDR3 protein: CASSQDSLAGALDTQYF. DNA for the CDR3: TGTGCCAGCAGCCAAGATAGCCTAGCGGGAGCCTTAGATACGCAGTATTTT.